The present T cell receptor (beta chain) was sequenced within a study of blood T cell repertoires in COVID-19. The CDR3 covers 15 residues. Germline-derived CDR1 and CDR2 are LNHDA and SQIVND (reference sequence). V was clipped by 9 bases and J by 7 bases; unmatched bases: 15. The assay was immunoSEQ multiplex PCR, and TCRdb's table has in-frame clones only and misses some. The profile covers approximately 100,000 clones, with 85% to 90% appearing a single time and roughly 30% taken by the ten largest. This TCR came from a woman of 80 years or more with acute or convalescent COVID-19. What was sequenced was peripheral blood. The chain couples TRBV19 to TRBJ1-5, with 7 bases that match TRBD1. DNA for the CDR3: TGTGCCAGCAGAGGACAGGCCCCCTCGGGCCAGCCCCAGCATTTT. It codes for CASRGQAPSGQPQHF.